The 31 T cell receptor beta chains in this list originate from one sample, sequenced in a study of spatial heterogeneity in lung cancer. TCRdb re-called the 5' RACE reads with MiXCR, one entry per CDR3 protein. Among around 92,000 distinct CDR3 sequences listed, about 12% were seen once. Sample time point: sample taken at primary tumor resection. Unsorted whole RNA from tumor, nontumor lung or frozen PBMC underwent sequencing. The sequencing used PBMCs, collected at surgery. The receptors stem from a male donor with early-stage non-small cell lung cancer.

V and J are TRBV6-5 and TRBJ1-2, with a tentative D call TRBD1 (6 bases). The V end lost 8 bases, the J end lost 3 bases, and 10 bases lay between the germline ends. This CDR3 region has 12 residues. Germline V gene lookup returns CDR1 MNHEY and CDR2 SVGAGI. The CDR3, as DNA: TGTGCCAGCGGGGGCCGAGACTATGGCTACACCTTC. It yields the protein CASGGRDYGYTF.

This clonotype was picked up a small number of times. V is TRBV12-3 or TRBV12-4 and J is TRBJ1-1, with D possibly matching TRBD1 (6 bases). The CDR3 runs 14 residues. With 7 bases removed from V and 4 bases from J, the gap between germline ends came to 16 bases. CDR3 coding DNA: TGTGCCAGCACTGTACTTCCGACAGGCACTGAAGCTTTCTTT. It specifies CASTVLPTGTEAFF.

This clonotype was recorded many times. This chain uses TRBV4-3 with TRBJ2-7; TRBD2 matches at 8 bases. CDR3 size: 15 residues. CDR1 LGHNA and CDR2 YSLEER come from the germline V gene. J lost 2 bases, V lost 1 base, and 4 bases had no gene match. In DNA, the CDR3 is TGCGCCAGCAGCCAAGGGGGACTAGGGGCCTACGAGCAGTACTTC. It yields the protein CASSQGGLGAYEQYF.

The chain recombines TRBV5-1 with TRBJ1-2; D gene unclear. V dropped 0 bases and J dropped 8 bases, with 8 bases sitting between them. CDR1 SGHRS and CDR2 YFSETQ come from the germline V gene. The CDR3 runs to 12 residues. CDR3 bases: TGCGCCAGCAGCTTGGAGCCTGGGGGCTACACCTTC. Its protein is CASSLEPGGYTF.

This clonotype was seen a few times. The V gene is TRBV5-1, the J gene TRBJ1-1; possible D gene TRBD1, 5 bases. Germline values: CDR1 SGHRS, CDR2 YFSETQ. The germline V and J ends were trimmed by 4 bases and 0 bases, with 7 bases remaining between them. The CDR3 loop spans 13 amino acids. Here the CDR3 reads CASSRDVNTEAFF. CDR3 DNA: TGCGCCAGCAGCCGGGACGTGAACACTGAAGCTTTCTTT.

Ten or more counts support this clonotype. The chain recombines TRBV25-1 with TRBJ2-1; a possible D gene is TRBD2 (7 bases). The CDR3 has 13 residues. Trimming took 3 bases from V and 7 from J, leaving 10 bases between them. Germline V gene sequence: CDR1 MGHDK, CDR2 SYGVNS. CDR3 protein: CASSEGGRNEQFF. CDR3 DNA sequence: TGTGCCAGCAGTGAGGGGGGGCGTAATGAGCAGTTCTTC. The variable domain in full, with the rest retrieved from reference TRBV25-1 and TRBJ2-1, is EADIYQTPRYLVIGTGKKITLECSQTMGHDKMYWYQQDPGMELHLIHYSYGVNSTEKGDLSSESTVSRIRTEHFPLTLESARPSHTSQYLCASSEGGRNEQFFGPGTRLTVL.

V and J are TRBV20-1 and TRBJ2-2, with D maybe TRBD1 (6 bases). Trimming stripped 0 bases from V and 6 bases from J, with 14 bases between. The CDR3 has 15 residues. CDR1 and CDR2 from the germline V gene are DFQATT and SNEGSKA (reference sequence). The CDR3 is CSARDLDRSPGELFF. In DNA, the CDR3 is TGCAGTGCTAGAGATCTCGACAGGAGCCCCGGGGAGCTGTTTTTT.

This clonotype was detected many times. The rearrangement links TRBV6-6 to TRBJ2-1; either TRBD1 or TRBD2 may supply D (5 bases each). V was trimmed by 7 bases and J by 8 bases, leaving 15 bases between them. CDR1 and CDR2 (germline): MNHNY, SVGAGI (reference sequence). The CDR3 totals 13 residues. For the CDR3, the DNA is TGTGCCAGCAAAAGGGACCCCGTCGATGAGCAGTTCTTC. The encoded protein is CASKRDPVDEQFF.

V and J are TRBV7-2 and TRBJ2-5; D ambiguous. Trimming took 1 base from V and 3 from J, leaving 9 bases between them. This CDR3 contains 14 residues. CDR1 is SGHTA, CDR2 FQGNSA, per germline. The CDR3 nucleotides are TGTGCCAGCAGCTTAGGCTTTTCCGAAGAGACCCAGTACTTC. It encodes CASSLGFSEETQYF.

Only a few counts were recorded for this clonotype. The rearrangement links TRBV12-3 or TRBV12-4 to TRBJ2-5, with D possibly matching TRBD1 (5 bases). The length of the CDR3 is 15 residues. Trimming cost V 4 bases and J 5 bases, with 17 bases left between them. This CDR3 reads CASSSPSAGRETQYF. As DNA, the CDR3 is TGTGCCAGCAGTTCCCCGTCGGCAGGGCGGGAGACCCAGTACTTC.

The gene calls are TRBV5-1 and TRBJ1-1; D is perhaps TRBD1 (5 bases). The CDR3 is 13 amino acids. V lost 0 bases to trimming and J lost 10 bases, with 13 bases between them. Germline CDR1 SGHRS, CDR2 YFSETQ. CDR3 sequence: CASSLERGARAFF. For the CDR3, the DNA is TGCGCCAGCAGCTTGGAACGAGGGGCTAGAGCTTTCTTT.

The chain employs TRBV9 and TRBJ2-2; D uncertain. The V gene lost 5 bases and the J gene lost 1 base, with 6 bases spanning the gap. The CDR3 has 13 amino acids. CDR1 and CDR2 from the germline V gene are SGDLS and YYNGEE. DNA of the CDR3: TGTGCCAGCAGGGACGAGAACACCGGGGAGCTGTTTTTT. Residues: CASRDENTGELFF.

Regarding this clonotype: One end of the junction is discordant with germline, which a read error may explain. CDR3 sequence (DNA): TGTGCCAGCAGTTACTCGATACAGCCCCCCGAATTC. The encoded protein is CASSYSIQPPEF. This chain links TRBV6-2 or TRBV6-3 with TRBJ2-7; D call uncertain. The germline V gene encodes CDR1 MNHEY and CDR2 SVGEGT. The CDR3 loop spans 12 amino acids.

This clonotype was recorded many times. This chain connects TRBV20-1 to TRBJ2-2; the D gene is possibly TRBD1 (6 bases). This CDR3 region has 15 residues. V gave up 0 bases and J gave up 6 bases, with 14 bases separating them. The germline CDR1 and CDR2 sequences are DFQATT and SNEGSKA (reference sequence). The CDR3 DNA is TGCAGTGCTAGAGATAGCAGGGGCCGGGCCGGGGAGCTGTTTTTT. Protein: CSARDSRGRAGELFF.

V usage is TRBV20-1 and J usage is TRBJ1-1; TRBD1 aligns across 9 bases. Looked up from germline, CDR1 is DFQATT and CDR2 is SNEGSKA (reference sequence). The CDR3 has 14 amino acids. Germline trimming cut 6 bases from V and 4 bases from J; bases unmatched to any gene: 9. CDR3 residues: CSARPGQGSTEAFF. CDR3 DNA sequence: TGCAGTGCGAGGCCAGGACAGGGGAGCACTGAAGCTTTCTTT.

This clonotype was picked up a small number of times. This rearrangement joins TRBV29-1 to TRBJ1-1, with TRBD1 as a possible D gene (6 bases). CDR1 is SQVTM, CDR2 ANQGSEA, per germline. V lost 0 bases, J lost 0 bases, and 14 bases lay in between. The CDR3 has 16 residues. CDR3 region: CSVEEAGGRMNTEAFF. Written as DNA, the CDR3 is TGCAGCGTTGAAGAGGCGGGGGGGCGGATGAACACTGAAGCTTTCTTT.

The chain has TRBV19 and TRBJ1-5; no definite D call. Germline V CDR1 and CDR2: LNHDA, SQIVND (reference sequence). Between the trimmed V and J ends, which lost 3 bases and 0 bases, there was a span of 9 bases. The CDR3 contains 15 residues. For the CDR3, the DNA is TGTGCCAGTAGTATTCTTCAACTTAGCAATCAGCCCCAGCATTTT. The encoded protein is CASSILQLSNQPQHF.

Many counts were recorded for this clonotype. The rearrangement links TRBV5-1 to TRBJ1-6; 7 bases align to TRBD1. The germline CDR1 and CDR2 sequences are SGHRS and YFSETQ. V was pared by 4 bases and J by 7 bases, with 11 bases of the junction left unmatched. This CDR3 spans 16 amino acids. The CDR3 region is CASSPSLGTANSPLHF. Written as DNA, the CDR3 is TGCGCCAGCAGCCCCAGTCTTGGGACAGCCAATTCACCCCTCCACTTT.

This CDR3 reads CASSPMGAGTEAFF. The CDR3 nucleotides read TGTGCCAGCAGCCCTATGGGGGCCGGCACTGAAGCTTTCTTT. This rearrangement joins TRBV7-2 to TRBJ1-1; perhaps TRBD1 as D (6 bases). Deletions cut 5 bases from V and 4 bases from J, with 14 bases between. The CDR3 spans 14 residues. CDR1 is SGHTA, CDR2 FQGNSA, per germline.

There are many counts of this clonotype. The CDR3 nucleotides are TGTGCCAGCAGCTTAGAGAGGGGTCTAAATCAGCCCCAGCATTTT. Translation gives CASSLERGLNQPQHF. The rearrangement joins TRBV7-2 to TRBJ1-5; tentatively, D is TRBD1 (5 bases). Trimming took off 1 base at V and 4 bases at J, with 11 bases between the two ends. The germline V gene encodes CDR1 SGHTA and CDR2 FQGNSA. CDR3 length: 15 amino acids.

The table lists this clonotype with a few counts. V gene TRBV4-2 combines with J gene TRBJ1-5; the D is unclear. CDR1 is LGHNA, CDR2 YNFKEQ, per germline. The V end lost 3 bases, the J end lost 6 bases, and 12 bases lay between the germline ends. CDR3 length: 14 amino acids. This CDR3 is CASSQGIVGQPQHF. In DNA form, the CDR3 reads TGTGCCAGCAGCCAGGGGATTGTAGGTCAGCCCCAGCATTTT.

To note about this clonotype: At one end, the junction sequence differs from germline, possibly due to a read error. The chain links TRBV6-1 to TRBJ2-7; 7 bases align to TRBD2. From germline, CDR1 is MNHNS and CDR2 SASEGT. There are 14 residues in the CDR3. CDR3 amino acids: CPSSAPGLVYEQYF. The DNA of the CDR3 is TGTCCCAGCAGTGCCCCCGGACTAGTCTACGAGCAGTACTTC.

In its sample, this clonotype was seen a few times. V gene TRBV6-2 or TRBV6-3 combines with J gene TRBJ2-7; D not resolved. CDR1 is MNHEY and CDR2 is SVGEGT in the germline V gene. Trimming cost V 5 bases and J 0 bases, with 17 bases left between them. The CDR3 is 16 amino acids. The CDR3 DNA is TGTGCCAGCAGTCCCCTCCGACTGGCGAGCTCCTACGAGCAGTACTTC. Translated, it gives CASSPLRLASSYEQYF.

This clonotype was seen a few times. The V call is TRBV20-1, the J call TRBJ1-4, with D perhaps matching TRBD1 (5 bases). The CDR3 has 12 residues. Germline CDR1 reads DFQATT; CDR2 reads SNEGSKA (reference sequence). Trimming removed 7 bases at V and 7 bases at J, with 13 bases between. CDR3 coding DNA: TGCAGTGTGGGAGGGACGTCTGAAAAACTGTTTTTT. Translated, it gives CSVGGTSEKLFF.

The CDR3 sequence: CSVVGQTSYNEQFF. DNA of the CDR3: TGCAGCGTTGTAGGCCAGACCTCCTACAATGAGCAGTTCTTC. This chain links TRBV29-1 with TRBJ2-1; D remains unclear. The CDR3 has 14 residues. Trimming took off 4 bases at V and 0 bases at J, with 10 bases between the two ends. Germline V gene sequence: CDR1 SQVTM, CDR2 ANQGSEA.

This chain joins TRBV10-3 and TRBJ2-2; D is undetermined. The germline V gene encodes CDR1 ENHRY and CDR2 SYGVKD. V was pared by 3 bases and J by 7 bases, with 15 bases between. The CDR3 has 15 amino acids. CDR3 in amino acids: CAISELDAGGGELFF. The DNA of the CDR3 is TGTGCCATCAGTGAACTGGACGCAGGCGGCGGGGAGCTGTTTTTT.

Ten or more counts support this clonotype. V gene TRBV11-2 combines with J gene TRBJ2-2, with 13 nucleotides matching TRBD2. V trimming: 4 bases; J trimming: 4 bases; junction bases outside the gene matches: 3. The germline V gene has CDR1 SGHAT and CDR2 FQNNGV. CDR3 length: 16 amino acids. The CDR3 loop reads CASSSRLAGGTGELFF. The CDR3 DNA reads TGTGCCAGCAGCTCCAGACTAGCGGGAGGCACCGGGGAGCTGTTTTTT.

The V gene is TRBV6-2 or TRBV6-3, the J gene TRBJ2-3, with 11 bases matching TRBD2. This CDR3 region has 15 residues. The trim removed 8 bases at V and 2 bases at J, leaving 6 bases unmatched. Germline-derived CDR1 and CDR2 are MNHEY and SVGEGT. The CDR3 loop reads CASGWTSGFTDTQYF. In DNA, the CDR3 is TGTGCCAGCGGGTGGACTAGCGGGTTCACAGATACGCAGTATTTT.

The CDR3 sequence is CSSTDRAYEQYF. The DNA for the CDR3 is TGCAGTTCTACTGACAGAGCCTACGAGCAGTACTTC. The chain has TRBV20-1 and TRBJ2-7; perhaps TRBD1 as D (5 bases). Trimming pared 8 bases from V and 2 bases from J, leaving 13 bases between. Germline CDR1 is DFQATT and CDR2 is SNEGSKA (reference sequence). The CDR3 totals 12 residues.

This clonotype appeared a few times. This chain joins TRBV28 and TRBJ2-7, with a tentative D call TRBD1 (6 bases). This CDR3 region has 14 residues. Looked up from germline, CDR1 is MDHEN and CDR2 is SYDVKM. V was clipped by 8 bases and J by 2 bases, with 16 bases between them. The CDR3 region is CASGEVPGAYEQYF. CDR3 coding DNA: TGTGCCAGCGGCGAAGTCCCAGGGGCCTACGAGCAGTACTTC.

CDR3 bases: TGCAGTGCTAGGGGTAGCACTGAAGCTTTCTTT. Amino acid sequence: CSARGSTEAFF. V is TRBV20-1 and J is TRBJ1-1; the D is unclear. Germline values: CDR1 DFQATT, CDR2 SNEGSKA (reference sequence). Between the trimmed V and J ends, which lost 3 bases and 4 bases, there was a span of 6 bases. The CDR3 is 11 amino acids.